The clone carrying this T cell receptor beta chain has only one observation. Its antigen is currently unknown. Authors' data handling: ImmunoSEQ output lacked quality scores and full-length reads, limiting matched filtering. This table comes from immunoSEQ multiplex PCR, and its TCRdb copy is limited to in-frame clones, with some not included. The DNA was the basis for D and trimming; V, J and clone size are from that table. The sample gives some 700,000 clones, about 90% of which show up once; 34% is in the top ten. The source of the sample is a study of shared clonotypes between healthy human individuals. None of the donors, who were healthy HIV-negative adults, had recently had acute infections or vaccinations. The V gene lost 5 bases and the J gene lost 10 bases, with 21 bases spanning the gap. CDR3 length equals 15 residues. CDR1 is LGHNA and CDR2 is YNFKEQ in the germline V gene. Study-wide findings and caveats: Larger estimated richness was generally seen in naive subsets than in memory subsets.

The source is a man aged 18 to 30 in good health. Some clones in this sample may be carry-over from other donors' samples. Sequenced material: memory CD8+ T cells from PBMCs. Sample subset: CD45RO+ cells pooled with CCR7-negative TemRA cells. The genes are TRBV4-2 and TRBJ2-1; D gene uncertain. CDR3: CASSTPSGRPTEQFF. For the CDR3, the DNA is TGTGCCAGCAGCACCCCCTCGGGTCGGCCAACAGAGCAGTTCTTC.